These T cell receptor beta chains were read from a single sample in a study of blood T cell repertoires in COVID-19. Clones were sequenced by immunoSEQ multiplex PCR, and TCRdb holds only the in-frame ones, with some missing. Among approximately 260,000 clones listed, around 83% were seen once. Sequenced input: peripheral blood. These receptors originate from a woman aged 55-69 years with active or convalescent COVID-19. Each CDR3 is given with its conserved first and last residue. A D gene is named only where the DNA matches it firmly. For some rows the clone size is stated as once, few or many, or as a class when expanded; others skip it.

DNA	CDR3	D	size	J	V
TGTGCCAGCACCGAGGGAGAGACCCAGTACTTC	CASTEGETQYF	.	.	TRBJ2-5	TRBV12-3/TRBV12-4
TGTGCCTGGAGTCCCAGGGGGGCGAGTAGCTATGGCTACACCTTC	CAWSPRGASSYGYTF	TRBD1	.	TRBJ1-2	TRBV30
TGTGCCAGCAGCGAGGGAGGGGGTTATGGCTACACCTTC	CASSEGGGYGYTF	.	.	TRBJ1-2	TRBV9
TGTGCCAGCAGTGGGCCGAACTATGGCTACACCTTC	CASSGPNYGYTF	.	.	TRBJ1-2	TRBV2
TGTGCCAGCAGCTCCGGGACAGGGGTCCCCACAGATACGCAGTATTTT	CASSSGTGVPTDTQYF	TRBD1	.	TRBJ2-3	TRBV5-4
TGTGCCAGCAGTCAGAGCCGGGGTTCCTACAATGAGCAGTTCTTC	CASSQSRGSYNEQFF	.	.	TRBJ2-1	TRBV2
TGTGCCAGTAGTATCGCCAGGGCCCGCAATCAGCCCCAGCATTTT	CASSIARARNQPQHF	.	.	TRBJ1-5	TRBV19
TGTGCCAGCAGCCCGCGGGGCTCTGGAAACACCATATATTTT	CASSPRGSGNTIYF	.	.	TRBJ1-3	TRBV3-1/TRBV3-2
TGTGCCAGCAGCTTGGCCGGCCAGGGGGCGCGCACCGGGGAGCTGTTTTTT	CASSLAGQGARTGELFF	TRBD1	.	TRBJ2-2	TRBV5-6
TGTGCCAGCAGCTCCCGTTTTGGCAGCTCCTACGAGCAGTACTTC	CASSSRFGSSYEQYF	.	.	TRBJ2-7	TRBV11-3
TGTGCCAGCAGCCAAGGTCCCAACTACGGGGAGCAGTACTTC	CASSQGPNYGEQYF	.	few	TRBJ2-7	TRBV3-1/TRBV3-2
TGTGCCAGTAGTATCCAGGGTGCCACCGGGGAGCTGTTTTTT	CASSIQGATGELFF	.	.	TRBJ2-2	TRBV19
TGTGCCAGCAGTTTGGGGCTGGGAGATACGCAGTATTTT	CASSLGLGDTQYF	.	few	TRBJ2-3	TRBV12-3/TRBV12-4
TGTGCCAGCAGTTACAATGACATGAACACTGAAGCTTTCTTT	CASSYNDMNTEAFF	.	.	TRBJ1-1	TRBV6-5
TGTGCCAGCAGACAACCGGGACAGGGCTCCTACGAGCAGTACTTC	CASRQPGQGSYEQYF	TRBD1	.	TRBJ2-7	TRBV7-8
TGCGCCAGCAGCTTGGGAGGGTACAATCAGCCCCAGCATTTT	CASSLGGYNQPQHF	.	.	TRBJ1-5	TRBV5-1
TGCGCCAGCAGCCAGGGTGTAAATACGCAGTATTTT	CASSQGVNTQYF	.	.	TRBJ2-3	TRBV5-1
TGTGCCAGCAGACTAAGGATGAACACTGAAGCTTTCTTT	CASRLRMNTEAFF	.	.	TRBJ1-1	TRBV25-1
TGTGCCTGGTTTAGGGGGGGCTCTGGTGGCTACACCTTC	CAWFRGGSGGYTF	.	.	TRBJ1-2	TRBV30
TGTGCCAGCAGTGAGGTAGCTACCTACGAGCAGTACTTC	CASSEVATYEQYF	.	.	TRBJ2-7	TRBV2
TGTGCCAGCAGCTTAGATTCGGCGACTAGCCGGTACGAGCAGTACTTC	CASSLDSATSRYEQYF	TRBD2	.	TRBJ2-7	TRBV11-2
TGTGCTAGTGGCCCAGGCAGCGGGAGTTTCCAAGAGACCCAGTACTTC	CASGPGSGSFQETQYF	TRBD2	.	TRBJ2-5	TRBV12-5
TGTGCCAGCAGCTCCTCTTTCGTTGGGCGCCGGGAGACCCAGTACTTC	CASSSSFVGRRETQYF	.	.	TRBJ2-5	TRBV7-2
TGCAGTGCTAGTGCAGGGGGGCCGTTAAATGAGCAGTTCTTC	CSASAGGPLNEQFF	.	.	TRBJ2-1	TRBV20-1
TGCGCCAGCGGCCGGGGACGGGGGGTGGTCGGGGAGCTGTTTTTT	CASGRGRGVVGELFF	TRBD2	once	TRBJ2-2	TRBV10-2
TGTGCCAGCAGCTTGACAGGGACGAACACTGAAGCTTTCTTT	CASSLTGTNTEAFF	TRBD1	.	TRBJ1-1	TRBV7-6
TGTGCCAGCAGAATACAGGGGGCTGATGCCGGGGAGCTGTTTTTT	CASRIQGADAGELFF	TRBD1	.	TRBJ2-2	TRBV6-5
TGTGCCAGTAGTATGAGAGGAGTTCAGGGGGAGACCCAGTACTTC	CASSMRGVQGETQYF	.	.	TRBJ2-5	TRBV19
TGTGCCAGCAGTCTTCCGGAGGGAGGGAACTATGGCTACACCTTC	CASSLPEGGNYGYTF	.	many	TRBJ1-2	TRBV2
TGTGCCAGCAGCTTGGTTGGGGACACCTACAATGAGCAGTTCTTC	CASSLVGDTYNEQFF	.	.	TRBJ2-1	TRBV5-6
TGTGCCAGCAGCTTAACCAGGGCTCGGGAGACTGAAGCTTTCTTT	CASSLTRARETEAFF	.	.	TRBJ1-1	TRBV13
TGCAGCGTTTCCGAGGGGGGGAGAAACACTGAAGCTTTCTTT	CSVSEGGRNTEAFF	.	.	TRBJ1-1	TRBV29-1
TGTGCCAGCAGCCAAAGCCTTCTGGCCCTCCACTTT	CASSQSLLALHF	.	.	TRBJ1-6	TRBV7-2
TGTGCCAGCAGCCAAGCCACAGGGGTGTCCTACGAGCAGTACTTC	CASSQATGVSYEQYF	TRBD1	.	TRBJ2-7	TRBV4-2
TGTGCCAGCAGTTACGGGGGGGAAGGCTACGAGCAGTACTTC	CASSYGGEGYEQYF	TRBD2	.	TRBJ2-7	TRBV6-5
TGCGCCAGCAGCTTCTTGGGCCTCGTTGAAGGTGAAAAACTGTTTTTT	CASSFLGLVEGEKLFF	.	.	TRBJ1-4	TRBV5-1
TGCGCCAGCAGCCAAGATGGGGAGGGGGTAGCCAAAAACATTCAGTACTTC	CASSQDGEGVAKNIQYF	.	.	TRBJ2-4	TRBV4-1
TGTGCCAGCAGCCCACGTACAGGGGCCGGGGAGCTGTTTTTT	CASSPRTGAGELFF	TRBD1	.	TRBJ2-2	TRBV9